This TCR beta chain stems from a study of blood T cells in healthy people across ages (dated by TCRdb to about 2015). At the level of the whole study: In model experiments, roughly one uniquely barcoded TCR beta cDNA molecule per two T cells was captured by template switching. To avoid experimental bias, donors of different ages were distributed randomly across sequencing lanes. Using the same blood draw, the study looked at two additional independent replicas of 1 million unique cDNA reads for two donors, one aged 18 to 30 and the other aged 80 or older. The donors were split into four age groups: young (average around 15 years), middle-aged (about 40), aged (over 55) and long-lived (82). Using deep sequencing normalized with unique cDNA molecular identifiers, the study measured how TCR beta repertoire diversity changes with age.

What the research found in general, with its limitations: Since profiling was done on bulk unsorted PBMCs, naive and antigen-experienced compartments could not be conclusively compared. Estimates of total diversity based on one million sequenced T cells were considered lower bounds and underestimates. As age increased, observed TCR beta diversity per million T cells dropped in a roughly linear way, and a significant reduction was already evident by age roughly 40. Compared with the aged group, the long-lived group had more naive CD4+ T cells, fewer expanded clones and increased TCR diversity, a pattern suggesting age selection. Donor CMV infection status was unknown, potentially confounding age-related changes in expanded clonotypes. A strong correlation was found between observed TCR beta diversity and the percentage of naive T cells measured by flow cytometry.

V is clipped by 1 base and J by 4 bases, and the sequence between their germline boundaries is 10 bases long. CDR1 and CDR2 were assigned from the germline V gene as SGHTA and FQGNSA. There are 14 amino acids in the CDR3, from cysteine to phenylalanine inclusive. Only CDR3 DNA is held: 42 bases, read in frame from base 1. Comment on this clonotype: What this receptor recognizes is not known. One base away there is no much larger clone; base qualities are not given.

The donors were some 39 Caucasian individuals from Russia, aged 6 to 90 years, who were systemically healthy. Ten milliliters of peripheral blood were drawn from each donor into EDTA-treated Vacutainer tubes. PBMCs were isolated by Ficoll-Paque density-gradient centrifugation, with at least 6.5 million obtained per sample. Trizol reagent was used to extract total RNA from PBMCs, with at least 5 micrograms per sample. The percentages of naive CD45RAhigh/CD27high T cells were determined by flow cytometry on a PBMC aliquot from every donor. Receptors were amplified or captured by 5' RACE. A second PCR of about 6 to 11 cycles was performed with a sample-barcoded 5' primer and a J-beta primer mix. Each TCR beta cDNA molecule received a unique molecular identifier from a template-switch 5' adaptor carrying 12 random nucleotides. Each sample yielded at least 2.5 million CDR3-containing paired-end reads. The Mint cDNA synthesis kit, primed by a TRBC-specific oligonucleotide, was used to synthesize first-strand cDNA from all RNA. After uracil-DNA glycosylase treatment, a first 18-cycle PCR used universal primers M1SS and BC2_uni_R on all cDNA. Regarding the original processing steps: For normalization, 1 million high-quality reads were randomly selected from each sample, with every read carrying a distinct molecular identifier. Reads with shared molecular identifiers were discarded instead of being binned into consensus sequences. MiTCR, set to a Q25 quality threshold and the strictest error-elimination algorithm, was used for CDR3 identification, clonotype clustering and error correction. A nonparametric unseen species model with Euler transformation was used to estimate lower-bound total TCR beta diversity. Clones were called with MiXCR by TCRdb after fastp trimmed the public reads at Q25, and only in-frame beta chains were retained. A single entry per CDR3 protein holds the most common genes and DNA from its merged rows. It is TCRdb's table, rather than the study itself, that gives the V and J calls and clone size. Here the sample has around 1,900,000 distinct CDR3 sequences; 35% to 50% occur a single time. About 21% of the sample is held by the ten biggest clonotypes.

Sequencing was carried out using blood. The V and J segments used are TRBV7-2 and TRBJ1-2; the D gene cannot be named for sure. This TCR was recovered from a human donor in good health. The sequence in DNA is TGTGCCAGCAGCTTAGACCCGGAACGCTATGGCTACACCTTC. This yields the protein CASSLDPERYGYTF. Reference TRBV7-2 and TRBJ1-2 genes cover what lies past the CDR3, so the full variable domain is GAGVSQSPSNKVTEKGKDVELRCDPISGHTALYWYRQSLGQGLEFLIYFQGNSAPDKSGLPSDRFSAERTGGSVSTLTIQRTQQEDSAVYLCASSLDPERYGYTFGSGTRLTVV.